These 27 T cell receptor beta chains came from one sample sequenced in a study of cytomegalovirus exposure and HLA in healthy donors. With 60 Vbeta and 13 Jbeta primers, the PCR was carried out. Assay: immunoSEQ multiplex PCR; the TCRdb copy retains only in-frame clones and omits some. The sample consists of roughly 100,000 clones, 50% to 65% of them appearing once. The sequenced sample was PBMCs. All receptors come from a man aged 25 to 40 in good health and CMV-seropositive.

This clone came up a few times. One junction end does not reproduce the germline sequence, and a read error may be involved. This sequence joins TRBV10-3 and TRBJ2-3; D is perhaps TRBD2 (5 bases). From germline, CDR1 is ENHRY and CDR2 SYGVKD. The CDR3 runs 15 residues. CDR3 coding DNA: TGTGCCAGCAGTCCCCGGGGTCCTAGCACAGATACGCAGTATTTT. It encodes CASSPRGPSTDTQYF.

This clone was found a few times. V is TRBV19 and J is TRBJ1-5, with a possible D match to TRBD1 (6 bases). V was clipped by 3 bases and J by 7 bases, with 13 bases between them. The CDR3 loop spans 14 amino acids. Germline loops: CDR1 LNHDA, CDR2 SQIVND (reference sequence). CDR3 region: CASSIWDKGQPQHF. CDR3 coding DNA: TGTGCCAGTAGTATTTGGGACAAGGGGCAGCCCCAGCATTTT. Full variable domain (remainder filled in from reference TRBV19 and TRBJ1-5): DGGITQSPKYLFRKEGQNVTLSCEQNLNHDAMYWYRQDPGQGLRLIYYSQIVNDFQKGDIAEGYSVSREKKESFPLTVTSAQKNPTAFYLCASSIWDKGQPQHFGDGTRLSIL.

The V gene is TRBV27, the J gene TRBJ2-1; tentative D call: TRBD2 (5 bases). CDR1 and CDR2 (germline): MNHEY, SMNVEV (reference sequence). The germline V and J ends were trimmed by 6 bases and 1 base, with 10 bases remaining between them. The CDR3 extends over 14 amino acids. For the CDR3, the DNA is TGTGCCAGCAGCCGAGCGGAATCCTACAATGAGCAGTTCTTC. Translation gives CASSRAESYNEQFF.

V is TRBV5-8 and J is TRBJ2-1; perhaps TRBD2 as D (7 bases). Germline-derived CDR1 and CDR2 are SGHTS and YDEGEE. V was clipped by 2 bases and J by 0 bases, with 9 bases between them. This CDR3 comprises 15 residues. CDR3 sequence (DNA): TGTGCCAGCAGCTTAGGGGGGGGCTCCTACAATGAGCAGTTCTTC. This sequence encodes CASSLGGGSYNEQFF.

The V gene is TRBV12-2, the J gene TRBJ2-6; whether TRBD1, the table's D call, matches the DNA was not checked. TRBV12-2 is shown as a pseudogene. The CDR3 covers 17 residues. For the CDR3, the DNA is TGTGCAAGTCGCTTAGCGACAGGGGACTCTGGGGCCAACGTCCTGACTTTC. Translation gives CASRLATGDSGANVLTF.

This clone was found a few times. The chain uses TRBV7-9 and TRBJ1-2; weak D call: TRBD1 (5 bases). V lost 1 base, J lost 8 bases, and 14 bases lay in between. The germline CDR1 and CDR2 sequences are SEHNR and FQNEAQ (reference sequence). This CDR3 region has 14 residues. CDR3 sequence reads: CASSLELAGKGYTF. CDR3 DNA sequence: TGTGCCAGCAGCTTAGAGTTGGCAGGGAAGGGCTACACCTTC.

Here the CDR3 reads CASGDRAREKLFF. CDR3 DNA sequence: TGTGCCAGTGGGGACAGGGCGCGTGAAAAACTGTTTTTT. This chain uses TRBV25-1 with TRBJ1-4, with 9 bases matching TRBD1. CDR3 length: 13 amino acids. V trimming: 9 bases; J trimming: 7 bases; junction bases outside the gene matches: 6. Germline V gene data show CDR1 as MGHDK and CDR2 as SYGVNS.

The chain combines TRBV7-9 with TRBJ2-2; D is uncertain. From germline, CDR1 is SEHNR and CDR2 FQNEAQ (reference sequence). Trimming left V 8 bases short and J 5 bases short, with 6 bases between. The CDR3 contains 11 residues. CDR3 amino acids: CASERTGELFF. CDR3 nucleotides: TGTGCCAGCGAGAGGACCGGGGAGCTGTTTTTT.

V is TRBV7-8 and J is TRBJ1-2, with D maybe TRBD1 (6 bases). Germline lookup yields CDR1 SGHVS and CDR2 FQNEAQ. The CDR3 totals 12 residues. Between the trimmed V and J ends, which lost 5 bases and 9 bases, there was a span of 13 bases. CDR3 coding DNA: TGTGCCAGCAGCCGAGAGACAGGACGCTACACCTTC. It is translated as CASSRETGRYTF.

The chain uses TRBV7-2 and TRBJ2-3; D not resolved. V lost 5 bases and J 8 bases, leaving 14 bases between the germline ends. CDR3 size: 13 residues. Germline V gene data show CDR1 as SGHTA and CDR2 as FQGNSA. The CDR3 region is CASSRLGAITQYF. CDR3 DNA: TGTGCCAGCAGCCGCTTAGGAGCAATTACGCAGTATTTT.

The chain recombines TRBV10-3 with TRBJ1-2; a possible D gene is TRBD1 (6 bases). The germline V and J ends were trimmed by 4 bases and 6 bases, with 12 bases remaining between them. Per germline, CDR1 ENHRY and CDR2 SYGVKD. This CDR3 is built from 13 residues. The CDR3: CAISGGTSDGYTF. For the CDR3, the DNA is TGTGCCATCAGTGGGGGGACATCAGATGGCTACACCTTC.

CDR3 sequence (DNA): TGTGCCAGCAGTGGAAACCGGGACAGGGGGCTCACTGAAGCTTTCTTT. The encoded protein is CASSGNRDRGLTEAFF. This chain links TRBV2 with TRBJ1-1, with 12 bases matching TRBD1. CDR3 length: 16 amino acids. V gave up 4 bases and J gave up 4 bases; unmatched junction bases: 7. From germline, CDR1 is SNHLY and CDR2 FYNNEI.

The chain uses TRBV11-3 and TRBJ2-7; tentatively, D is TRBD2 (7 bases). CDR3 length: 14 amino acids. The germline V and J ends were trimmed by 5 bases and 9 bases, with 20 bases remaining between them. Germline lookup yields CDR1 SGHNT and CDR2 YENEEA. CDR3 bases: TGTGCCAGCAGCCCCCCGGCCGGGGGAGGGGGGCAGTACTTC. Translation gives CASSPPAGGGGQYF.

This clone has only one observation. The J gene is TRBJ2-1, the V gene TRBV5-4; 12 bases align to TRBD2. This CDR3 is built from 16 residues. The junction had 9 bases not matched to a gene; V was cut back by 4 bases and J by 7 bases. CDR1 and CDR2 (germline): SGHNT, YYREEE (reference sequence). The chain's CDR3 is CASSSPPSGGGNEQFF. CDR3 nucleotide sequence: TGTGCCAGCAGCAGCCCTCCTAGCGGGGGGGGTAATGAGCAGTTCTTC.

This clone was recorded once. The chain links TRBV13 to TRBJ1-3; the D gene is possibly TRBD1 (5 bases). This CDR3 is 17 amino acids long. Germline V lookup: CDR1 PRHDT, CDR2 FYEKMQ (reference sequence). V shed 0 bases and J shed 0 bases, with 12 bases lying between them. CDR3 DNA: TGTGCCAGCAGCTTAGGGGTGCAGGGTTCCTCTGGAAACACCATATATTTT. Its translation is CASSLGVQGSSGNTIYF.

This chain links TRBV30 with TRBJ2-7; 8 positions agree with TRBD1. The CDR3 has 14 amino acids. V lost 1 base to trimming and J lost 2 bases; unmatched junction nucleotides: 4. CDR1 and CDR2 (germline): GTSNPN, SVGIG (reference sequence). In DNA form, the CDR3 reads TGTGCCTGGAGTGACAGGGGGTTCACCTACGAGCAGTACTTC. Encoded protein: CAWSDRGFTYEQYF.

This clone appeared a single time. V gene TRBV7-6 combines with J gene TRBJ2-7, with 11 bases that match TRBD2. Germline values: CDR1 SGHVS, CDR2 FNYEAQ. J lost 3 bases, V lost 6 bases, and 7 bases had no gene match. The CDR3 is 15 amino acids. CDR3 in DNA: TGTGCCAGCAGACAACTAGCGGGGGTCCTCTACGAGCAGTACTTC. Translated: CASRQLAGVLYEQYF.

The chain combines TRBV11-2 with TRBJ2-5; weak D call: TRBD1 (6 bases). With 4 bases removed from V and 5 bases from J, the gap between germline ends came to 17 bases. CDR1 and CDR2 from the germline V gene are SGHAT and FQNNGV. CDR3 length: 15 amino acids. The CDR3 loop reads CASSSLQGLRETQYF. Here the CDR3 DNA reads TGTGCCAGCAGCTCTTTACAGGGCCTAAGGGAGACCCAGTACTTC.

The sample holds a few counts of this clone. This chain uses TRBV7-8 with TRBJ1-2, with D maybe TRBD1 (6 bases). CDR1 is SGHVS and CDR2 is FQNEAQ in the germline V gene. This CDR3 spans 14 amino acids. The V gene lost 6 bases and the J gene lost 5 bases, with 16 bases spanning the gap. In DNA form, the CDR3 reads TGTGCCAGCAGACGTAACAGGGTCGGGTATGGCTACACCTTC. Protein product: CASRRNRVGYGYTF.

This chain links TRBV18 with TRBJ2-3; possible D gene TRBD2, 7 bases. Trimming took off 3 bases at V and 1 base at J, with 11 bases between the two ends. The germline CDR1 and CDR2 sequences are KGHSH and LQKENI. CDR3 size: 15 residues. The CDR3 DNA reads as TGTGCCAGCTCACCGGGCGGGGGCCGCACAGATACGCAGTATTTT. It specifies CASSPGGGRTDTQYF.

The gene calls are TRBV15 and TRBJ2-7; weak D call: TRBD2 (6 bases). The length of the CDR3 is 17 residues. Per the germline V gene, CDR1 is LNHNV and CDR2 is YYDKDF (reference sequence). V lost 1 base and J 1 base, leaving 17 bases between the germline ends. Here the CDR3 reads CATSRGSGLSTSYEQYF. The CDR3 DNA is TGTGCCACCAGCAGAGGTAGCGGACTGTCCACTTCCTACGAGCAGTACTTC.

This clone was observed a handful of times. This chain uses TRBV19 with TRBJ1-1; the D is unclear. This CDR3 is built from 12 residues. Germline V gene sequence: CDR1 LNHDA, CDR2 SQIVND (reference sequence). V was trimmed by 3 bases and J by 8 bases, leaving 10 bases between them. The CDR3 DNA is TGTGCCAGTAGTATGCAGTTCAGAGAAGCTTTCTTT. Amino acid sequence: CASSMQFREAFF. Supplemented by reference TRBV19 and TRBJ1-1, the full variable domain reads DGGITQSPKYLFRKEGQNVTLSCEQNLNHDAMYWYRQDPGQGLRLIYYSQIVNDFQKGDIAEGYSVSREKKESFPLTVTSAQKNPTAFYLCASSMQFREAFFGQGTRLTVV.

The J gene is TRBJ2-7, the V gene TRBV19, with D possibly being TRBD1 (6 bases). Trimming took 6 bases from V and 0 from J, leaving 12 bases between them. Germline V gives CDR1 LNHDA, CDR2 SQIVND (reference sequence). The CDR3 has 14 amino acids. CDR3 in amino acids: CASRRHRDSYEQYF. The CDR3 nucleotides read TGTGCCAGTAGACGACACAGGGACTCCTACGAGCAGTACTTC.

The rearrangement joins TRBV7-2 to TRBJ2-5; perhaps TRBD2 as D (5 bases). In germline, CDR1 is SGHTA, CDR2 FQGNSA. V was pared by 2 bases and J by 5 bases, with 12 bases between. The CDR3 totals 14 residues. CDR3 coding DNA: TGTGCCAGCAGCTTATTTCGAGGGTCTGAGACCCAGTACTTC. It codes for CASSLFRGSETQYF.

This chain links TRBV10-3 with TRBJ1-2, with 10 positions matching TRBD1. Germline loops: CDR1 ENHRY, CDR2 SYGVKD. CDR3 length equals 14 residues. The ends lost 6 bases at V and 7 bases at J; junction bases unmatched: 8. The CDR3 region is CAIRQTGGEGGYTF. The CDR3 DNA reads as TGTGCCATCAGACAGACAGGGGGCGAAGGTGGCTACACCTTC.

V is TRBV10-3 and J is TRBJ2-2; tentative D call: TRBD1 (6 bases). CDR1 is ENHRY and CDR2 is SYGVKD in the germline V gene. Trimming pared 3 bases from V and 6 bases from J, leaving 11 bases between. The CDR3 spans 14 residues. The DNA of the CDR3 is TGTGCCATCAGTGAACTGGGGGCCGCCGGGGAGCTGTTTTTT. Its translation: CAISELGAAGELFF.

This clone was observed a single time. The V and J genes are TRBV7-9 and TRBJ1-4; D call uncertain. V shed 4 bases and J shed 4 bases, with 13 bases lying between them. Per germline, CDR1 SEHNR and CDR2 FQNEAQ (reference sequence). The CDR3 is made up of 15 amino acids. The CDR3 loop reads CASSSLRAYNEKLFF. The CDR3 DNA follows: TGTGCCAGCAGCTCGCTGAGGGCCTATAATGAAAAACTGTTTTTT.